One sample yielded the 28 T cell receptor beta chains listed below, sequenced in a study of PD-1 blockade in classical Hodgkin lymphoma. Libraries were prepared by immunoSEQ multiplex PCR; TCRdb keeps only in-frame clonotypes and omits some of them. Of about 84,000 clones detected, roughly 90% appear once; the ten largest clones hold roughly a fifth. With no exception, relapse followed autologous stem cell transplantation in all patients, and brentuximab vedotin exposure varied. This material consisted of peripheral blood mononuclear cells (PBMCs), taken at baseline. The source is a human donor with classical Hodgkin lymphoma.

The J gene is TRBJ2-7, the V gene TRBV6-5, with 9 bases identical to TRBD1. V was clipped by 0 bases and J by 6 bases; unmatched bases: 9. The germline V gene has CDR1 MNHEY and CDR2 SVGAGI. The CDR3 length is 16 residues. The DNA of the CDR3 is TGTGCCAGCAGTTACTCGTCTGGGACAGGGATATTCGAGCAGTACTTC. It encodes CASSYSSGTGIFEQYF.

This chain uses TRBV5-1 with TRBJ1-1, with 8 bases that match TRBD1. Germline V gives CDR1 SGHRS, CDR2 YFSETQ. This CDR3 contains 14 residues. V shed 3 bases and J 2 bases; nucleotides not matched to a gene: 3. The CDR3 spells CASSSGQVNTEAFF. For the CDR3, the DNA is TGCGCCAGCAGCTCGGGACAGGTTAACACTGAAGCTTTCTTT.

This chain links TRBV11-2 with TRBJ1-1; D is uncertain. V was pared by 1 base and J by 1 base, with 7 bases between. CDR3 length: 14 residues. Germline CDR1 reads SGHAT; CDR2 reads FQNNGV. The CDR3 sequence is CASSLGSRNTEAFF. The CDR3 nucleotides are TGTGCCAGCAGCTTAGGCTCCCGGAACACTGAAGCTTTCTTT.

This rearrangement joins TRBV7-2 to TRBJ2-7, with 12 bases identical to TRBD1. The junction had 9 bases not matched to a gene; V was cut back by 5 bases and J by 4 bases. The CDR3 has 16 residues. Looked up from germline, CDR1 is SGHTA and CDR2 is FQGNSA. The CDR3 region has the DNA TGTGCCAGCAGCACCCAACCGGGACAGGGGGCTTACGAGCAGTACTTC. Encoded protein: CASSTQPGQGAYEQYF.

V is TRBV27 and J is TRBJ1-2; D uncertain. V lost 0 bases and J 5 bases, leaving 13 bases between the germline ends. The CDR3 runs 15 residues. Germline CDR1 is MNHEY and CDR2 is SMNVEV (reference sequence). The CDR3 DNA is TGTGCCAGCAGTTTATCGGGTGACTCAATATATGGCTACACCTTC. Protein sequence: CASSLSGDSIYGYTF.

V gene TRBV2 combines with J gene TRBJ1-2, with 10 bases that match TRBD1. The germline CDR1 and CDR2 sequences are SNHLY and FYNNEI. Trimming at V came to 3 bases and at J to 6 bases, leaving 1 base not matched to a gene. The CDR3 has 13 amino acids. CDR3 in DNA: TGTGCCAGCAGTGATGACAGGGGGCATGGCTACACCTTC. Residues: CASSDDRGHGYTF.

This chain links TRBV9 with TRBJ1-1; no clear D. Looked up from germline, CDR1 is SGDLS and CDR2 is YYNGEE. Trimming cost V 4 bases and J 6 bases, with 19 bases left between them. The CDR3 sequence is 15 residues long. The CDR3 DNA reads TGTGCCAGCAGCCCCTGGACGTCGAACGATGCTGAAGCTTTCTTT. It codes for CASSPWTSNDAEAFF.

The CDR3 DNA reads as TGTGCCAGCAGCCCCCGTCCGCATTTT. Its translation: CASSPRPHF. The chain uses TRBV21-1 and TRBJ1-5. TRBV21-1 is labeled a pseudogene. The CDR3 has 9 amino acids.

The chain is built from TRBV19 and TRBJ2-1; 14 bases line up with TRBD2. From germline, CDR1 is LNHDA and CDR2 SQIVND (reference sequence). V gave up 7 bases and J gave up 7 bases; unmatched junction bases: 6. This CDR3 comprises 15 residues. CDR3 DNA: TGTGCCAGTACCCCGCGGACTAGCGGGAGGAATGAGCAGTTCTTC. It codes for CASTPRTSGRNEQFF.

The CDR3 nucleotides read TGTGCCAGCAGTTCGGTAGCGGGGACCTACGAGCAGTACTTC. It encodes CASSSVAGTYEQYF. The chain has TRBV28 and TRBJ2-7; 8 nucleotides match TRBD2. CDR3 length: 14 amino acids. The V segment lost 4 bases and the J segment 2 bases; nucleotides outside the gene matches: 4. Looked up from germline, CDR1 is MDHEN and CDR2 is SYDVKM.

This chain connects TRBV18 to TRBJ1-2; the match to TRBD1 covers 7 bases. Trimming took 6 bases from V and 7 from J; bases not matched to a gene: 8. This CDR3 region has 13 residues. Germline loops: CDR1 KGHSH, CDR2 LQKENI. CDR3 residues: CASSAGTVFGYTF. In DNA form, the CDR3 reads TGTGCCAGCTCCGCCGGGACAGTTTTTGGCTACACCTTC. Full variable domain (outside the CDR3, taken from reference TRBV18 and TRBJ1-2): NAGVMQNPRHLVRRRGQEARLRCSPMKGHSHVYWYRQLPEEGLKFMVYLQKENIIDESGMPKERFSAEFPKEGPSILRIQQVVRGDSAAYFCASSAGTVFGYTFGSGTRLTVV.

This chain links TRBV5-4 with TRBJ2-7, with a tentative D call TRBD2 (5 bases). CDR1 and CDR2 (germline): SGHNT, YYREEE (reference sequence). The CDR3 has 14 amino acids. The germline V and J ends were trimmed by 4 bases and 1 base, with 12 bases remaining between them. The CDR3, as DNA: TGTGCCAGCAGCCCCGGACTGTCTTCCTACGAGCAGTACTTC. Translated, it gives CASSPGLSSYEQYF.

The chain recombines TRBV6-4 with TRBJ1-5, with D uncertain. The CDR3 runs to 15 residues. Trimming pared 3 bases from V and 4 bases from J, leaving 13 bases between. Germline lookup yields CDR1 MRHNA and CDR2 SNTAGT. The CDR3 here is CASSDQKGANQPQHF. In DNA form, the CDR3 reads TGTGCCAGCAGTGATCAAAAGGGAGCGAATCAGCCCCAGCATTTT.

This chain links TRBV30 with TRBJ2-7; D not resolved. This CDR3 region has 13 residues. V shed 2 bases and J shed 3 bases, with 11 bases lying between them. CDR1 and CDR2 from the germline V gene are GTSNPN and SVGIG (reference sequence). As DNA, the CDR3 is TGTGCCTGGAGTTCGGACGGAGACTACGAGCAGTACTTC. Its protein is CAWSSDGDYEQYF.

The chain is built from TRBV25-1 and TRBJ1-3; D gene ambiguous. V was shortened by 3 bases and J by 4 bases, with 10 bases between the two germline ends. This CDR3 is built from 14 residues. Germline lookup yields CDR1 MGHDK and CDR2 SYGVNS. The CDR3, as DNA: TGTGCCAGCAGTGATTGGGGTTCGGGAAACACCATATATTTT. It translates to CASSDWGSGNTIYF.

The chain carries TRBV5-6 and TRBJ1-4; 7 bases are a match to TRBD1. The V segment lost 4 bases and the J segment 13 bases; nucleotides outside the gene matches: 10. CDR1 and CDR2 (germline): SGHDT, YYEEEE. The CDR3 has 13 residues. Here the CDR3 DNA reads TGTGCCAGCAGCCAAATACAGGGGCTCGTACTGTTTTTT. Its translation is CASSQIQGLVLFF.

CDR3 sequence (DNA): TGTGCCACCAGCAGAGACTCGTTTATGAACACTGAAGCTTTCTTT. It specifies CATSRDSFMNTEAFF. The V call is TRBV15, the J call TRBJ1-1; D uncertain. CDR1 is LNHNV, CDR2 YYDKDF, per germline (reference sequence). This CDR3 comprises 15 residues. The V end lost 0 bases, the J end lost 0 bases, and 8 bases lay between the germline ends.

The V call is TRBV15, the J call TRBJ2-3; D possibly uses TRBD1 or TRBD2 (6 bases each). Trimming pared 4 bases from V and 2 bases from J, leaving 22 bases between. Germline CDR1 LNHNV, CDR2 YYDKDF (reference sequence). The CDR3 extends over 18 amino acids. CDR3 in amino acids: CATSNYRGGTMYTDTQYF. In nucleotides, the CDR3 is TGTGCCACCAGCAATTATAGAGGGGGGACCATGTACACAGATACGCAGTATTTT. Combining the CDR3 with reference TRBV15 and TRBJ2-3 gives the whole variable domain DAMVIQNPRYQVTQFGKPVTLSCSQTLNHNVMYWYQQKSSQAPKLLFHYYDKDFNNEADTPDNFQSRRPNTSFCFLDIRSPGLGDTAMYLCATSNYRGGTMYTDTQYFGPGTRLTVL.

The rearrangement links TRBV7-4 to TRBJ1-5; 7 nucleotides match TRBD1. CDR3 length equals 16 residues. With 5 bases clipped from V and 2 bases from J, the junction kept 9 bases outside the gene matches. The germline V gene has CDR1 SGHVT and CDR2 SQSDAQ. The CDR3, as DNA: TGTGCCAGCAGCCCCCCCGACAGGGTTTGCAATCAGCCCCAGCATTTT. This codes for CASSPPDRVCNQPQHF.

V gene TRBV10-2 combines with J gene TRBJ2-7; weak D call: TRBD2 (5 bases). V dropped 7 bases and J dropped 3 bases, with 7 bases sitting between them. CDR3 length equals 11 residues. Germline V gene lookup returns CDR1 WSHSY and CDR2 SAAADI. In DNA form, the CDR3 reads TGCGCCAGCACCGGGGTCTACGAGCAGTACTTC. This codes for CASTGVYEQYF.

This clone has a handful of counts. V gene TRBV18 combines with J gene TRBJ2-3; perhaps TRBD2 as D (6 bases). The germline V gene encodes CDR1 KGHSH and CDR2 LQKENI. The CDR3 is 16 amino acids. Trimming pared 3 bases from V and 2 bases from J, leaving 15 bases between. Here the CDR3 reads CASSPGTPNPTDTQYF. Written as DNA, the CDR3 is TGTGCCAGCTCACCTGGGACTCCAAACCCCACAGATACGCAGTATTTT.

The J gene is TRBJ2-7, the V gene TRBV7-2, with D perhaps TRBD1 (5 bases). V was trimmed by 7 bases and J by 0 bases, leaving 13 bases between them. The CDR3 covers 14 residues. The germline V gene encodes CDR1 SGHTA and CDR2 FQGNSA. CDR3 sequence (DNA): TGTGCCAGCAAATTCGACAGAAGCTCCTACGAGCAGTACTTC. Protein product: CASKFDRSSYEQYF.

The DNA of the CDR3 is TGTGCCAGCAGTGAGAGGGGCTCGGGGTCTGGCTACACCTTC. Translating gives CASSERGSGSGYTF. This chain links TRBV2 with TRBJ1-2; D is possibly TRBD1 (5 bases). V was trimmed by 3 bases and J by 7 bases, leaving 15 bases between them. CDR3 length: 14 amino acids. Germline lookup yields CDR1 SNHLY and CDR2 FYNNEI.

Of note for this clone: Germline and junction disagree at one end, which may indicate a read error. This sequence joins TRBV6-5 and TRBJ1-1; a possible D gene is TRBD1 (6 bases). This CDR3 region has 14 residues. Germline CDR1 MNHEY, CDR2 SVGAGI. The CDR3 coding sequence is TGTGCCAGCAGTTACGGTCAGGGGAACGCTGAAGCTTTCTTT. Translating gives CASSYGQGNAEAFF.

The chain carries TRBV5-1 and TRBJ2-5; TRBD1 matches 7 bases. V lost 2 bases, J lost 4 bases, and 5 bases stayed unmatched. The CDR3 is made up of 14 amino acids. Germline loops: CDR1 SGHRS, CDR2 YFSETQ. Here the CDR3 DNA reads TGCGCCAGCAGCTTTGCCCCAGGGGGAGAGACCCAGTACTTC. This codes for CASSFAPGGETQYF.

The chain couples TRBV7-2 to TRBJ2-5; unclear D gene. Trimming took 1 base from V and 7 from J, leaving 13 bases between them. The length of the CDR3 is 14 residues. Germline CDR1 and CDR2: SGHTA and FQGNSA. This CDR3 is CASSLDLLMGTQYF. The CDR3 bases are TGTGCCAGCAGCTTAGACCTTCTTATGGGGACCCAGTACTTC.

The gene calls are TRBV7-9 and TRBJ2-1, with 7 bases identical to TRBD1. This CDR3 region has 15 residues. Germline-derived CDR1 and CDR2 are SEHNR and FQNEAQ (reference sequence). Trimming cost V 6 bases and J 3 bases; bases outside gene matches: 8. CDR3 sequence (DNA): TGTGCCAGCAGGGCTCCCGGGACAGACTACAATGAGCAGTTCTTC. Protein product: CASRAPGTDYNEQFF.

This clone has a single count. CDR3 in amino acids: CASSPGVSKHNEQFF. The CDR3 bases are TGCGCCAGCAGCCCCGGAGTTAGTAAGCACAATGAGCAGTTCTTC. The chain uses TRBV4-3 and TRBJ2-1; no clear D gene. This CDR3 is built from 15 residues. Trimming removed 4 bases from V and 5 bases from J, with 15 bases in between. Germline V gene lookup returns CDR1 LGHNA and CDR2 YSLEER.